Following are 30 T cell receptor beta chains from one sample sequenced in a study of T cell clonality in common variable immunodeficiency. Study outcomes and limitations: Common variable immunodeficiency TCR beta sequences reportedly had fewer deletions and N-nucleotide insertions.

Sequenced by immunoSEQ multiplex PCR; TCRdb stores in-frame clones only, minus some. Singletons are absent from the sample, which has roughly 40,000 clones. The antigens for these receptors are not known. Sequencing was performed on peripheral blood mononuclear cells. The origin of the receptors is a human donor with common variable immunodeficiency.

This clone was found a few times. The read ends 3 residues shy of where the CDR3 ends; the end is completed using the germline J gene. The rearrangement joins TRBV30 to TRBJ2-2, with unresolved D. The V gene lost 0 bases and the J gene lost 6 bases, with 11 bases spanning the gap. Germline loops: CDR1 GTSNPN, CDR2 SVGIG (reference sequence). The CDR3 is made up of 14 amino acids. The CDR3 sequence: CAWSVPVNSGELFF. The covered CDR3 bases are TGTGCCTGGAGTGTACCGGTCAACTCCGGGGAG.

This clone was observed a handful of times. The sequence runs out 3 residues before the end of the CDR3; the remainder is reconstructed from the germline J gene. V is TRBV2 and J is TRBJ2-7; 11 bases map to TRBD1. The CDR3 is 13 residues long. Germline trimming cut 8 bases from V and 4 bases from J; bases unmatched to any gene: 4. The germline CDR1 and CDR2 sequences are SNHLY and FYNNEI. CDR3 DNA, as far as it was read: TGTGCCAGCGGCCGGGACAGGGGGTACGAG. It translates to CASGRDRGYE. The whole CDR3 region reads CASGRDRGYEQYF. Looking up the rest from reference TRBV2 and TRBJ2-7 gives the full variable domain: EPEVTQTPSHQVTQMGQEVILRCVPISNHLYFYWYRQILGQKVEFLVSFYNNEISEKSEIFDDQFSVERPDGSNFTLKIRSTKLEDSAMYFCASGRDRGYEQYFGPGTRLTVT.

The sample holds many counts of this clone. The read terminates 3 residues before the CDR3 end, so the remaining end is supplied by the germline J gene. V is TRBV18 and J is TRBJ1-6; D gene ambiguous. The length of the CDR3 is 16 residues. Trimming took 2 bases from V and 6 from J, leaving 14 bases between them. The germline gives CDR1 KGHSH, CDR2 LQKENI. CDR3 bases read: TGTGCCAGCTCACCAAATAACCGAGACTCTAATTCACCC. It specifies CASSPNNRDSNSP. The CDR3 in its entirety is CASSPNNRDSNSPLHF.

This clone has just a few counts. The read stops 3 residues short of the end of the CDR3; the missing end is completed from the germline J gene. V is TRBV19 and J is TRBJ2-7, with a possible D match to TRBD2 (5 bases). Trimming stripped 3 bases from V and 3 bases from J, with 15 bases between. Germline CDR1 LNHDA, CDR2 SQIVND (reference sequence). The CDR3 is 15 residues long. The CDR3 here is CASSIAPSRHYEQYF. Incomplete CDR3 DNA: TGTGCCAGTAGTATCGCCCCTAGCCGACACTACGAG.

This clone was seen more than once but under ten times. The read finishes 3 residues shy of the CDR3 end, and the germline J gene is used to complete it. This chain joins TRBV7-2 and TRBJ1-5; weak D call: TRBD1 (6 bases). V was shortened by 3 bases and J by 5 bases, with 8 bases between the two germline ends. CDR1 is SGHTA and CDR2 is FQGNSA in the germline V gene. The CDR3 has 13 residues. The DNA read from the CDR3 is TGTGCCAGCAGCTTTCACAGGGATCAGCCC. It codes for CASSFHRDQP. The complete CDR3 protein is CASSFHRDQPQHF.

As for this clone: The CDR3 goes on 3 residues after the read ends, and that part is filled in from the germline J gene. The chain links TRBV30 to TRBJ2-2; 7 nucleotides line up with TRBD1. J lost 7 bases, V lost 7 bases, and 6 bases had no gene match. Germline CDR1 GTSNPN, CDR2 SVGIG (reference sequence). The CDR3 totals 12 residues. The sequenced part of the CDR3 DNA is TGTGCCTACAACCGGGACAGCGGGGAG. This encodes CAYNRDSGE. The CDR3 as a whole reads CAYNRDSGELFF.

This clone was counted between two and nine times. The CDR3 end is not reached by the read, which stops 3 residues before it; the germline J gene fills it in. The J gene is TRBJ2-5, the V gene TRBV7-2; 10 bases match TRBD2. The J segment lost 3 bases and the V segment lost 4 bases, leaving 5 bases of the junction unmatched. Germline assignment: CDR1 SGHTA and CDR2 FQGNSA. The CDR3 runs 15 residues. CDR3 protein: CASSSGTSAEETQYF. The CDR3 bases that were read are TGTGCCAGCAGCTCCGGGACTAGCGCCGAAGAGACC.

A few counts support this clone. The CDR3 DNA, read in part, is TGTGCCAGCAGTTCTAGGGAGGGGACAACCGGGGAG. This codes for CASSSREGTTGE. The CDR3, in full, reads CASSSREGTTGELFF. This sequence joins TRBV11-2 and TRBJ2-2, with D possibly matching TRBD2 (7 bases). The CDR3 end falls 3 residues outside the read, so it is completed with the germline J gene. Trimming shortened V by 6 bases and J by 5 bases, and 16 bases separated the two germline ends. Germline loops: CDR1 SGHAT, CDR2 FQNNGV. The CDR3 covers 15 residues.

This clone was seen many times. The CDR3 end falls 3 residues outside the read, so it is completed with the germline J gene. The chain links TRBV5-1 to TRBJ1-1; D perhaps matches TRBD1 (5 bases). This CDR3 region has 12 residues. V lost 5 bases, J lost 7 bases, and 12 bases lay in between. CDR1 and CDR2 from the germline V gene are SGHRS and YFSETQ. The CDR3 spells CASSFDRHEAFF. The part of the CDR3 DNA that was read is TGCGCCAGCAGTTTTGACAGACATGAA.

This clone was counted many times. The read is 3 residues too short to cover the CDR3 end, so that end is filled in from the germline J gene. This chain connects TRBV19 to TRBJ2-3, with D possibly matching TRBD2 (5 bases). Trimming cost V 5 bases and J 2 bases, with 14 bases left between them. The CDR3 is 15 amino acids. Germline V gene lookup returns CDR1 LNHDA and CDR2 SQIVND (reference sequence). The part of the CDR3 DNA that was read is TGTGCCAGTAGTTCCTCCGGGGTTTCCACAGATACG. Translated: CASSSSGVSTDT. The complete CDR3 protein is CASSSSGVSTDTQYF. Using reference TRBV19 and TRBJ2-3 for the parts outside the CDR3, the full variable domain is DGGITQSPKYLFRKEGQNVTLSCEQNLNHDAMYWYRQDPGQGLRLIYYSQIVNDFQKGDIAEGYSVSREKKESFPLTVTSAQKNPTAFYLCASSSSGVSTDTQYFGPGTRLTVL.

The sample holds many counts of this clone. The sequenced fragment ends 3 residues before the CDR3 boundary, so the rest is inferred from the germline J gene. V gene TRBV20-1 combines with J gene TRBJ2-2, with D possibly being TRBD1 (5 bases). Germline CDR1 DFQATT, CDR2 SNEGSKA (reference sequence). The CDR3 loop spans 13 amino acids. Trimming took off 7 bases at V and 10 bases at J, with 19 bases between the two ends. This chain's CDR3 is CSVRSQGSEELFF. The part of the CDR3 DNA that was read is TGCAGTGTCCGTAGTCAGGGCAGCGAGGAG.

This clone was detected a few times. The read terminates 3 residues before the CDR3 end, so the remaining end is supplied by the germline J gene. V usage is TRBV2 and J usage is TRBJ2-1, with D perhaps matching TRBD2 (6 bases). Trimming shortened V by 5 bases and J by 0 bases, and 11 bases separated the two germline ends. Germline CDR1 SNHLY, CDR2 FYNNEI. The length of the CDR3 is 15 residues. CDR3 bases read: TGTGCCAGCAGTCAAGGGACTCGCTCCTACAATGAG. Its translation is CASSQGTRSYNE. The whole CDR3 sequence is CASSQGTRSYNEQFF. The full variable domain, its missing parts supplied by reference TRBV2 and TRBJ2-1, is EPEVTQTPSHQVTQMGQEVILRCVPISNHLYFYWYRQILGQKVEFLVSFYNNEISEKSEIFDDQFSVERPDGSNFTLKIRSTKLEDSAMYFCASSQGTRSYNEQFFGPGTRLTVL.

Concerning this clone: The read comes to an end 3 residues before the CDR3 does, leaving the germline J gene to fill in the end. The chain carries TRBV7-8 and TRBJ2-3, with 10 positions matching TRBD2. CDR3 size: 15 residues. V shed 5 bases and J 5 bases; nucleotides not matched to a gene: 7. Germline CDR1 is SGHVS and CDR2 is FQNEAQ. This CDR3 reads CASSQGASGGDTQYF. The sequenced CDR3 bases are TGTGCCAGCAGCCAAGGGGCTAGCGGGGGAGATACG.

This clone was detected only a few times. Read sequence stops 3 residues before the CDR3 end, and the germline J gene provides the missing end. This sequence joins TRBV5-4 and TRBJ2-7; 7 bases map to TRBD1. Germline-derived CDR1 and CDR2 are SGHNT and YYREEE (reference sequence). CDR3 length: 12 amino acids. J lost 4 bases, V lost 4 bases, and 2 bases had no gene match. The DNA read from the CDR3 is TGTGCCAGCAGCCGGGACAGTTACGAG. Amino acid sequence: CASSRDSYE. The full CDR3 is CASSRDSYEQYF. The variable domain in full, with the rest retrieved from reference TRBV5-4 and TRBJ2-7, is ETGVTQSPTHLIKTRGQQVTLRCSSQSGHNTVSWYQQALGQGPQFIFQYYREEENGRGNFPPRFSGLQFPNYSSELNVNALELDDSALYLCASSRDSYEQYFGPGTRLTVT.

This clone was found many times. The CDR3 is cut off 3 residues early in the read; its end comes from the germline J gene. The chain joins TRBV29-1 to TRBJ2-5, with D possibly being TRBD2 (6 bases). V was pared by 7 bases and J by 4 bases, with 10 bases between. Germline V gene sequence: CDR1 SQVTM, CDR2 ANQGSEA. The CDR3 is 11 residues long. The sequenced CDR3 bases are TGCAGCGCTTCCGGGGGAGAGACC. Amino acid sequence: CSASGGET. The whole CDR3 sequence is CSASGGETQYF.

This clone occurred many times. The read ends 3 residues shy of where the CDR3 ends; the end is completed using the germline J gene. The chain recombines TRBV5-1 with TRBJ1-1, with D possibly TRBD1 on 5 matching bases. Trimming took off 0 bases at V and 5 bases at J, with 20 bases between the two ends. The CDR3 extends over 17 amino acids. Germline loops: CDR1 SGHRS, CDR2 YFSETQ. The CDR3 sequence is CASSLVGEITTHTEAFF. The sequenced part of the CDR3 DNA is TGCGCCAGCAGCTTGGTAGGGGAAATAACTACTCATACTGAA.

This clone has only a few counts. The part of the CDR3 DNA that was read is TGCGCCAGCAGCCCGGCTCAGGGAGACGAG. Residues: CASSPAQGDE. The CDR3 reads in full as CASSPAQGDEQYF. The chain has TRBV5-1 and TRBJ2-7; D tentatively reads TRBD1 or TRBD2 (5 bases each). Coverage ceases 3 residues before the CDR3 finishes, and the germline J gene fills in the end. Trimming stripped 4 bases from V and 5 bases from J, with 13 bases between. The CDR3 is 13 amino acids. CDR1 and CDR2 (germline): SGHRS, YFSETQ. The complete variable domain, with remaining parts taken from reference TRBV5-1 and TRBJ2-7, reads KAGVTQTPRYLIKTRGQQVTLSCSPISGHRSVSWYQQTPGQGLQFLFEYFSETQRNKGNFPGRFSGRQFSNSRSEMNVSTLELGDSALYLCASSPAQGDEQYFGPGTRLTVT.

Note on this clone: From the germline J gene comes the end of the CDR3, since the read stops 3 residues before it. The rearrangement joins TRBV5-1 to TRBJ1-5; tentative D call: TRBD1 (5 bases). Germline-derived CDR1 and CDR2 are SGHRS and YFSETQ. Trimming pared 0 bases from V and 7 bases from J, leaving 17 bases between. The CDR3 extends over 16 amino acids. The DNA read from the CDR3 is TGCGCCAGCAGCTTGGGTCCCCAGGGAGGTTACCAGCCC. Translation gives CASSLGPQGGYQP. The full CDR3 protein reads CASSLGPQGGYQPQHF.

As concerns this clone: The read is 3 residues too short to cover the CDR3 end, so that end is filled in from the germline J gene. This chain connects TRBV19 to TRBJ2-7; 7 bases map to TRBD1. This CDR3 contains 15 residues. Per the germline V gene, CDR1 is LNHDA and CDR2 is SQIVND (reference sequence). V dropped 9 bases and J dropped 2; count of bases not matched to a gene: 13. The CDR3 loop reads CASRYQGDLPYEQYF. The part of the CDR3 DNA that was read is TGTGCCAGCCGTTACCAGGGGGATCTGCCCTACGAG.

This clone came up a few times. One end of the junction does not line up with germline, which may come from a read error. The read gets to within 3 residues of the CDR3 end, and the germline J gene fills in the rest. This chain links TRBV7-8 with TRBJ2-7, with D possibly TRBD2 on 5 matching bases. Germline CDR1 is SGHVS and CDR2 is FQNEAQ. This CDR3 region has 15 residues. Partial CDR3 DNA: TGTGCCAGCAGGTTAGGACTCACGCATTCCTACGAG. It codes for CASRLGLTHSYE. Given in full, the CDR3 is CASRLGLTHSYEQYF.

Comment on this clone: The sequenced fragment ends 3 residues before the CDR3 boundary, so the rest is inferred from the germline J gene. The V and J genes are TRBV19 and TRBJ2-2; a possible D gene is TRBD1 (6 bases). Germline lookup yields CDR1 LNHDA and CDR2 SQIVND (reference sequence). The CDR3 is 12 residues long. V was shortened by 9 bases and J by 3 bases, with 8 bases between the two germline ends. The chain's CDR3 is CASTGYTGELFF. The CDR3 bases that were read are TGTGCCAGCACAGGGTACACCGGGGAG.

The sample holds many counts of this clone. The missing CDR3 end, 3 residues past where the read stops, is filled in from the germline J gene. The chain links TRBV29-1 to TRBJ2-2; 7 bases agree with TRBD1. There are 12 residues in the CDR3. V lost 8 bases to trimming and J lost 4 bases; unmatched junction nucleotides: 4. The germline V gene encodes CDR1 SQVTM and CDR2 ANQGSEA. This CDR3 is CSYHRGTGELFF. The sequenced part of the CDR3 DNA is TGCAGCTACCACAGGGGCACCGGGGAG.

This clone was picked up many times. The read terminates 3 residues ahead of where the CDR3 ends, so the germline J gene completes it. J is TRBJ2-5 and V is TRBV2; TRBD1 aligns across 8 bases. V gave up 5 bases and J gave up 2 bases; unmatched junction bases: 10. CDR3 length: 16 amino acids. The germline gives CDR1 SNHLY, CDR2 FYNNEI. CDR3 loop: CASSRVRTGTQETQYF. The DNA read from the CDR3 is TGTGCCAGCAGTAGGGTCCGGACAGGGACACAAGAGACC.

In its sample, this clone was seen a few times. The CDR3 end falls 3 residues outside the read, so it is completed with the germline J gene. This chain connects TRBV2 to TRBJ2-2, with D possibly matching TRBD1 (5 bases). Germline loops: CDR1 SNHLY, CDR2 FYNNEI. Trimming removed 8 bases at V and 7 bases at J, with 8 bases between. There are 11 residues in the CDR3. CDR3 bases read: TGTGCCAGCCGACAGAGCGGGGAG. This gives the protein CASRQSGE. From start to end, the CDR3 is CASRQSGELFF.

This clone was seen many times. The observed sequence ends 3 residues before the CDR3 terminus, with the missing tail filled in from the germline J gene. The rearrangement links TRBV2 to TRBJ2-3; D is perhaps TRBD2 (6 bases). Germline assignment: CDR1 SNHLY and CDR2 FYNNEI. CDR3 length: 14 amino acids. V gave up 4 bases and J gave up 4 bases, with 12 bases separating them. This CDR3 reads CASSVGLPPDTQYF. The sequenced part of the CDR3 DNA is TGTGCCAGCAGTGTGGGACTCCCGCCAGATACG.

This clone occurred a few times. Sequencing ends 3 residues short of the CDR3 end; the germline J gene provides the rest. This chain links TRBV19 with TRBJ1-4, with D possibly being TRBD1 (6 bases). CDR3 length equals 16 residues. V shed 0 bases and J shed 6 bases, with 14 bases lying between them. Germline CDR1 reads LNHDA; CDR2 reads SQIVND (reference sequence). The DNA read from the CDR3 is TGTGCCAGTAGTATAGATATGGCAGGGGATGATGAAAAA. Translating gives CASSIDMAGDDEK. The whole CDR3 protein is CASSIDMAGDDEKLFF.

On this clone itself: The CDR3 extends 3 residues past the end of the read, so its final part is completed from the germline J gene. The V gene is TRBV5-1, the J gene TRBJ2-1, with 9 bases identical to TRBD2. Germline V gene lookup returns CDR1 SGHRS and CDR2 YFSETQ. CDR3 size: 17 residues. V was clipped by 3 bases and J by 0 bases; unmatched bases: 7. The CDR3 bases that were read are TGCGCCAGCAGCTCCCCCAGCGGGAGGAGCTCCTACAATGAG. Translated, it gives CASSSPSGRSSYNE. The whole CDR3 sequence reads CASSSPSGRSSYNEQFF.

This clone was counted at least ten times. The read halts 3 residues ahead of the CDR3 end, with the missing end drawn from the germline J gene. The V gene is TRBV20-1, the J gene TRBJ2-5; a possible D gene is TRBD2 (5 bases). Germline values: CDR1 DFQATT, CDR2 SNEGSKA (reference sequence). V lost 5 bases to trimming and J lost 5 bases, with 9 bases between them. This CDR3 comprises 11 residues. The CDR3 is CSAPGGETQYF. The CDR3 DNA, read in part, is TGCAGTGCTCCCGGCGGGGAGACC.

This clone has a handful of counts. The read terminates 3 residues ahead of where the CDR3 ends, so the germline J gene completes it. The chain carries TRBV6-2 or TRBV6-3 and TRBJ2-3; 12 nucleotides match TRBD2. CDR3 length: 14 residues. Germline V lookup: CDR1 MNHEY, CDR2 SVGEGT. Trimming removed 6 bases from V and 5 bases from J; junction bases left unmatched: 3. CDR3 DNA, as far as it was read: TGTGCCAGCAGGCTACTAGCGGGGGGAGATACG. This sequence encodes CASRLLAGGDT. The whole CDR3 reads CASRLLAGGDTQYF.

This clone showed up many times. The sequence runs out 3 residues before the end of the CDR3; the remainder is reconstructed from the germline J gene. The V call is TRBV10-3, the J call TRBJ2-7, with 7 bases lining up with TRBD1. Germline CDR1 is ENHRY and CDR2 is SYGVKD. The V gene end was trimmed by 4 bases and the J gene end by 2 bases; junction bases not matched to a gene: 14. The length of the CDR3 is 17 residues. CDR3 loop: CAISGSSPGQGAYEQYF. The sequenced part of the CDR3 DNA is TGTGCCATCAGTGGGTCATCACCGGGGCAGGGGGCCTACGAG.